This T cell receptor beta chain comes out of a study of blood T cells in healthy people across ages. Study context: For every two T cells, template switching captured about one barcoded beta molecule.

CDR3 length equals 15 residues. The germline CDR1 and CDR2 sequences are SGHVS and FNYEAQ. The V segment lost 5 bases and the J segment 7 bases; nucleotides outside the gene matches: 13. Isolation recovered at least 7 million PBMCs from every sample. The second PCR ran roughly 7 to 11 cycles with a sample-barcoded 5' primer and J-beta primers. All samples gave at least 2.5 million CDR3-containing paired-end reads. Via MiXCR, TCRdb re-called the 5' RACE reads, giving one row per CDR3 protein. The sample shows around 1.7 million distinct CDR3 sequences, under 30% of them seen only once. The study's findings and limits: PBMCs that were unsorted prevented a conclusive naive versus antigen-experienced comparison.

Regarding this clonotype: Antigen specificity is unknown.

The sequence came from a woman younger than 45 in good health. The genes are TRBV7-6 and TRBJ2-5; 7 nucleotides align to TRBD2. The specimen sequenced was blood. CDR3 nucleotide sequence: TGTGCCAGCAGCCCTTTTCTAGCGGTAGGGTCGACCCAGTACTTC. Translation: CASSPFLAVGSTQYF.